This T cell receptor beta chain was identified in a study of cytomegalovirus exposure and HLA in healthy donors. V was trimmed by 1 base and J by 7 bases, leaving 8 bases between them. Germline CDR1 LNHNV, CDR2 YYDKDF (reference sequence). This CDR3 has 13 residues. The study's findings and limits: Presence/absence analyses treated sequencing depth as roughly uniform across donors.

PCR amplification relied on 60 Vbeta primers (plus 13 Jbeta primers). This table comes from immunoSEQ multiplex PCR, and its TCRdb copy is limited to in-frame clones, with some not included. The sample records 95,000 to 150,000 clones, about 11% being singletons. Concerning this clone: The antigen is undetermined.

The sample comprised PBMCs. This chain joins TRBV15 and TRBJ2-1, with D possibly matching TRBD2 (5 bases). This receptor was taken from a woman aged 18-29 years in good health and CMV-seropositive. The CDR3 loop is CATSRGGMNEQFF. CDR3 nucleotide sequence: TGTGCCACCAGCAGAGGAGGGATGAATGAGCAGTTCTTC.